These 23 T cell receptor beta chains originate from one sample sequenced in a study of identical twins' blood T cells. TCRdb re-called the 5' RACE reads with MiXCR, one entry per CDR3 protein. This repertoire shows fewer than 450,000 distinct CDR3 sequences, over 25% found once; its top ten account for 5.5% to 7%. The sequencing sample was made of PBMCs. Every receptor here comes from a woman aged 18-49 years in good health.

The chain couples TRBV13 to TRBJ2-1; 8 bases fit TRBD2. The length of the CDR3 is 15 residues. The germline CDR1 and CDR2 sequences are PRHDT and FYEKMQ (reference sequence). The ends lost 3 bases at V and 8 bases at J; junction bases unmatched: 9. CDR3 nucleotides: TGTGCCAGCAGCTTGTGGAGCGGGAGCGGGGATGAGCAGTTCTTC. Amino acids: CASSLWSGSGDEQFF.

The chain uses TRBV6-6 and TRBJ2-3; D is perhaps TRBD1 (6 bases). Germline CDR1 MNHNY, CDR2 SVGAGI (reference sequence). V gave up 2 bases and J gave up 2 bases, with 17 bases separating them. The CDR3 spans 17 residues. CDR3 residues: CASSYHSWTESTDTQYF. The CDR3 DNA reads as TGTGCCAGCAGTTACCATTCCTGGACAGAATCCACAGATACGCAGTATTTT.

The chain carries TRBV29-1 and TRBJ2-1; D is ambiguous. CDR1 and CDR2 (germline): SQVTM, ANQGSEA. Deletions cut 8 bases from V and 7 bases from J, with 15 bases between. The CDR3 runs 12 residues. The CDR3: CSTEEGKNEQFF. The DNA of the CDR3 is TGCAGCACCGAGGAAGGAAAGAATGAGCAGTTCTTC.

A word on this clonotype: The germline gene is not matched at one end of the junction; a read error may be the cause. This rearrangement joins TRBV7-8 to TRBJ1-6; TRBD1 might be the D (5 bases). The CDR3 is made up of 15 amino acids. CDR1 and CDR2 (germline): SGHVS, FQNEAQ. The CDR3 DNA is TGTGCCGGCAGCCCTGAAATTGGGGGGTTTCTACCCCTCCACTTT. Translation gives CAGSPEIGGFLPLHF.

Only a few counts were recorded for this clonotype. The CDR3 DNA sequence: TGTGCTAGTGCGGGAGGCTATAATTCACCCCTCCACTTT. Protein product: CASAGGYNSPLHF. The chain links TRBV12-5 to TRBJ1-6, with no clear D. Between the trimmed V and J ends, which lost 7 bases and 3 bases, there was a span of 7 bases. Germline CDR1 and CDR2: LGHNT and FRNRAP. The CDR3 is made up of 13 amino acids.

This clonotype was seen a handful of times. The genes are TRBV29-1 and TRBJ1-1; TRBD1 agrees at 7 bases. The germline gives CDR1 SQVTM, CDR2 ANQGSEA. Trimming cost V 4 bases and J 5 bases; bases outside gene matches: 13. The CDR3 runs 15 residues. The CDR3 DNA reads TGCAGCGTTGCCCGGACAGGCGTCGGGAGGACTGAAGCTTTCTTT. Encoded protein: CSVARTGVGRTEAFF.

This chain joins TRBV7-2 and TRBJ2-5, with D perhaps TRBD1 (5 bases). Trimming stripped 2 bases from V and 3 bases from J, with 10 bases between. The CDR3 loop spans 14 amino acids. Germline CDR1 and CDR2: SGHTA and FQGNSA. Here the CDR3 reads CASSLYTTEETQYF. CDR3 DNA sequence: TGTGCCAGCAGCTTATATACGACAGAAGAGACCCAGTACTTC.

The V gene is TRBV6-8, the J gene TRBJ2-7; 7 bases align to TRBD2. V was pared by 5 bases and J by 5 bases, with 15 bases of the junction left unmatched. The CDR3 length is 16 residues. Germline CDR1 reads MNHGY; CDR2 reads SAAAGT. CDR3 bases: TGTGCCAGCAGTAAGGGACTAAGCGGGACGAAAGACGAGCAGTACTTC. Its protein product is CASSKGLSGTKDEQYF.

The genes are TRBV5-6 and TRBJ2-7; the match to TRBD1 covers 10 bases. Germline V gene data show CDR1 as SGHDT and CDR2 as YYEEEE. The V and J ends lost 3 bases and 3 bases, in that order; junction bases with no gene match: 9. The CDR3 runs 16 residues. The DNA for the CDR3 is TGTGCCAGCAGCTCTCTGGGACAGGGGAATCGCTACGAGCAGTACTTC. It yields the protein CASSSLGQGNRYEQYF.

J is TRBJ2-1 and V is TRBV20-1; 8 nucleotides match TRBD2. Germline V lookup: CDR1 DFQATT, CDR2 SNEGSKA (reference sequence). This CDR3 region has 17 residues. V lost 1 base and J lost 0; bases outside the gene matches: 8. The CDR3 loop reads CSARGPGLGDSYNEQFF. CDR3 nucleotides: TGCAGTGCTAGAGGCCCGGGACTAGGGGACTCCTACAATGAGCAGTTCTTC.

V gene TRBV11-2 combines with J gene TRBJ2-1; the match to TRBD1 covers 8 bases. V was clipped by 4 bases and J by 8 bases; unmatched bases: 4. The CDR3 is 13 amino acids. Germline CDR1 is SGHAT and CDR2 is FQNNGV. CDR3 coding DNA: TGTGCCAGCAGCTCAGGGGGCAGCGATGAGCAGTTCTTC. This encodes CASSSGGSDEQFF.

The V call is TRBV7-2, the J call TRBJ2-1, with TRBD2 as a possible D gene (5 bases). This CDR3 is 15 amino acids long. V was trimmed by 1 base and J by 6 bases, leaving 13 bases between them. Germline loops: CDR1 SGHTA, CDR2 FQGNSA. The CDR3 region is CASSLGGVLVNEQFF. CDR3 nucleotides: TGTGCCAGCAGCTTAGGGGGAGTTCTGGTCAATGAGCAGTTCTTC.

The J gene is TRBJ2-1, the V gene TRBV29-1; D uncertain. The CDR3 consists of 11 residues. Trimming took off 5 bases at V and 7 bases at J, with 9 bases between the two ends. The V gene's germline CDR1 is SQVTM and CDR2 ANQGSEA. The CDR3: CSVSIRNEQFF. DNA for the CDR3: TGCAGCGTTTCGATTAGGAATGAGCAGTTCTTC.

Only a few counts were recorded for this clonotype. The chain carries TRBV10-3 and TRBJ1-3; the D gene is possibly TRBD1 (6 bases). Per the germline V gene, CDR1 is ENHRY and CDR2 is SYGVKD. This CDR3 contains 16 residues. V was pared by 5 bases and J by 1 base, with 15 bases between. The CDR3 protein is CAISPGGGWSGNTIYF. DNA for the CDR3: TGTGCCATCAGTCCCGGGGGCGGCTGGTCTGGAAACACCATATATTTT.

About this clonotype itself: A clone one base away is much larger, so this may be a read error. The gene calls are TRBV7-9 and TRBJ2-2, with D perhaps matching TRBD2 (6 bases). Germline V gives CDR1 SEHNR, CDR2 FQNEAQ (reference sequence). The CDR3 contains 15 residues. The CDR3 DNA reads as TGTGCCACTTCTTTAGGACTACCGACTACCGGGAAGCTGTTTTTT. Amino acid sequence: CATSLGLPTTGKLFF.

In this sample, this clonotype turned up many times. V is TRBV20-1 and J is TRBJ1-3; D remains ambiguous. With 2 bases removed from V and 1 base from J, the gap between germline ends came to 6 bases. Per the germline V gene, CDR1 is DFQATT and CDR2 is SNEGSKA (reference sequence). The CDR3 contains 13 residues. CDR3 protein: CSARTASGNTIYF. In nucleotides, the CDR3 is TGCAGTGCTAGAACTGCTTCTGGAAACACCATATATTTT.

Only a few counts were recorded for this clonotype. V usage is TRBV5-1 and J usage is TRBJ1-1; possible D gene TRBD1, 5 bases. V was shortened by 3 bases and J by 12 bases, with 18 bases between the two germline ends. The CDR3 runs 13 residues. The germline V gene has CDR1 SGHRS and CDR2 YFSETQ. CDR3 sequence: CASSSGDLNGPFF. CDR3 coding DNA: TGCGCCAGCAGCTCGGGGGATCTTAACGGACCTTTCTTT.

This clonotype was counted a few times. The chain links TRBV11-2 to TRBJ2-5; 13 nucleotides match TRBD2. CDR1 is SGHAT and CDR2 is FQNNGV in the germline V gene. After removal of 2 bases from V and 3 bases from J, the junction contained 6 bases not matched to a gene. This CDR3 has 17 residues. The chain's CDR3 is CASSLRLAGGLKETQYF. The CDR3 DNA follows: TGTGCCAGCAGCTTACGACTAGCGGGAGGCCTTAAAGAGACCCAGTACTTC.

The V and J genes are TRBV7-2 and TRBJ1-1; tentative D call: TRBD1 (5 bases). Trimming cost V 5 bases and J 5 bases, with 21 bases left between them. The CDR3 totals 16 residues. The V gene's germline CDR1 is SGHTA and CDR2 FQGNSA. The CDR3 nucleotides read TGTGCCAGCAGCCCCCCTAGAGCAGGGCTCGGGACTGAAGCTTTCTTT. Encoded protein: CASSPPRAGLGTEAFF.

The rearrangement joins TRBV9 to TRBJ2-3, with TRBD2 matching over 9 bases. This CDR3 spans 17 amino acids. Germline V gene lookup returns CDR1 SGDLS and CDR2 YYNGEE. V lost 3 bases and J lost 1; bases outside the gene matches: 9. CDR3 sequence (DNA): TGTGCCAGCAGCGCATCTCAGGCGGGGGGGCGCACAGATACGCAGTATTTT. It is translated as CASSASQAGGRTDTQYF.

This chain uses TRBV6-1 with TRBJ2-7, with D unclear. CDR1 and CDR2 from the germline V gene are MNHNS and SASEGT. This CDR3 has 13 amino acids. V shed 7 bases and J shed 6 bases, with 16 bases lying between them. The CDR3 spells CASIRAEFTEQYF. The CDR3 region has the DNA TGTGCCAGCATTCGGGCCGAGTTCACCGAGCAGTACTTC.

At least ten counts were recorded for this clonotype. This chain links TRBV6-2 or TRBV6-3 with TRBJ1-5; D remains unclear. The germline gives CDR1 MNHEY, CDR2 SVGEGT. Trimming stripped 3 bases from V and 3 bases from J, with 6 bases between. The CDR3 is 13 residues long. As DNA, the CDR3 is TGTGCCAGCAGTTATCCCCTCAATCAGCCCCAGCATTTT. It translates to CASSYPLNQPQHF.

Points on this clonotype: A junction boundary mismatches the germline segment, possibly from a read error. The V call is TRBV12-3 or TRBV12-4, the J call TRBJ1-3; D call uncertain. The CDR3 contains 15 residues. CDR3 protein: CAGSLGSHSGNTIYF. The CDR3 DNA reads TGTGCCGGCAGTTTGGGCTCCCACTCTGGAAACACCATATATTTT.